These 26 T cell receptor beta chains were all obtained from the same sample, sequenced in a study of T cells in Graves' hyperthyroidism and ophthalmopathy (dated by TCRdb to the late 2010s). The method was multiplex PCR. TCRdb lists the instrument as Illumina HiSeq 2000. The TCR beta CDR3 regions were amplified from RNA transcripts. For the first round of RT-PCR on the TCR CDR3, the HTBI primer set was used together with the Qiagen OneStep RT-PCR kit. The public reads were quality trimmed at Q25 with fastp and then assembled into clones with MiXCR by TCRdb, keeping productive beta chains. Records with the same CDR3 protein are collapsed into one entry carrying the most frequent genes and DNA. A total of about 400,000 distinct CDR3 sequences appear in this sample, around 25% of them only once. The top ten hold about 70% of the sample. The sequenced material came from blood. These receptors came from a man between 45 and 60 years old with Graves' hyperthyroidism.

The V gene is TRBV6-2 or TRBV6-3, the J gene TRBJ2-1, with 9 bases identical to TRBD2. The J segment lost 2 bases and the V segment lost 2 bases, leaving 7 bases of the junction unmatched. The germline gives CDR1 MNHEY, CDR2 SVGEGT. This CDR3 is built from 17 residues. CDR3 coding DNA: TGTGCCAGCAGTTACCCTAGCGGGGCGACTGCCTACAATGAGCAGTTCTTC. This encodes CASSYPSGATAYNEQFF.

This clonotype was detected only a few times. V gene TRBV14 combines with J gene TRBJ2-4; no clear D. Germline V gives CDR1 SGHDN, CDR2 FVKESK. The CDR3 covers 15 residues. The V and J ends lost 1 base and 4 bases respectively, with 11 bases between them. The CDR3 DNA reads as TGTGCCAGCAGCCAAGGCTCGGTTGAAAAAAACATTCAGTACTTC. As protein: CASSQGSVEKNIQYF.

The J gene is TRBJ2-3, the V gene TRBV6-1; 9 bases map to TRBD1. Germline values: CDR1 MNHNS, CDR2 SASEGT. V was pared by 5 bases and J by 2 bases, with 8 bases of the junction left unmatched. CDR3 length equals 16 residues. In nucleotides, the CDR3 is TGTGCCAGCAGTCGAGCGGGACAGGGCCCCACAGATACGCAGTATTTT. Amino acids: CASSRAGQGPTDTQYF.

The chain links TRBV27 to TRBJ2-7, with D possibly matching TRBD1 (6 bases). The germline V and J ends were trimmed by 6 bases and 3 bases, with 30 bases remaining between them. The CDR3 loop spans 19 amino acids. Per the germline V gene, CDR1 is MNHEY and CDR2 is SMNVEV (reference sequence). CDR3 protein: CASSLMGAPVAVRYYEQYF. The CDR3 DNA reads as TGTGCCAGCAGCTTAATGGGGGCGCCGGTAGCCGTTCGCTACTACGAGCAGTACTTC.

The CDR3 nucleotides read TGTGCCACCAGCGTCCGGACCCGTTTTGGGGAGACCCAGTTCTTC. Residues: CATSVRTRFGETQFF. This chain connects TRBV15 to TRBJ2-5, with D tentatively TRBD2 (5 bases). The J call may be faulty, since TRBJ2-1 better matches the DNA end. The CDR3 extends over 15 amino acids. The germline CDR1 and CDR2 sequences are LNHNV and YYDKDF (reference sequence).

This clonotype was counted a few times. The chain couples TRBV6-1 to TRBJ1-1; D is undetermined. This CDR3 spans 14 amino acids. Trimming removed 1 base from V and 0 bases from J, with 6 bases in between. The V gene's germline CDR1 is MNHNS and CDR2 SASEGT. The CDR3 DNA is TGTGCCAGCAGTGAAGGACGTCTGAACACTGAAGCTTTCTTT. This gives the protein CASSEGRLNTEAFF.

The rearrangement joins TRBV20-1 to TRBJ1-2; D might be TRBD1 (5 bases). Germline assignment: CDR1 DFQATT and CDR2 SNEGSKA (reference sequence). V shed 7 bases and J shed 5 bases, with 17 bases lying between them. This CDR3 has 13 residues. The CDR3, as DNA: TGCAGTGTTGGCAGGGTCGGGGGATATGGCTACACCTTC. It translates to CSVGRVGGYGYTF.

This clonotype has a handful of counts. The chain combines TRBV3-1 with TRBJ1-3; D is uncertain. This CDR3 has 16 residues. Per germline, CDR1 LGHDT and CDR2 YNNKEL (reference sequence). Trimming took 0 bases from V and 0 from J, leaving 9 bases between them. The CDR3 here is CASSQDSGISGNTIYF. In DNA, the CDR3 is TGTGCCAGCAGCCAAGATTCGGGGATCTCTGGAAACACCATATATTTT.

V is TRBV30 and J is TRBJ2-3; D perhaps matches TRBD2 (6 bases). The CDR3 is 14 residues long. The germline gives CDR1 GTSNPN, CDR2 SVGIG (reference sequence). Between the trimmed V and J ends, which lost 5 bases and 0 bases, there was a span of 12 bases. The CDR3 sequence is CAWGLSLSTDTQYF. The DNA of the CDR3 is TGTGCCTGGGGACTATCCCTTAGCACAGATACGCAGTATTTT.

The genes are TRBV20-1 and TRBJ2-1; D gene unclear. The length of the CDR3 is 13 residues. The germline V gene encodes CDR1 DFQATT and CDR2 SNEGSKA (reference sequence). V lost 7 bases to trimming and J lost 0 bases, with 10 bases between them. The CDR3 coding sequence is TGCAGTGAGAGAGGAAGCTCCTACAATGAGCAGTTCTTC. This encodes CSERGSSYNEQFF.

This clonotype has at least ten counts. This chain joins TRBV11-2 and TRBJ1-1, with 12 bases aligning to TRBD1. CDR3 length: 15 residues. Germline V gene lookup returns CDR1 SGHAT and CDR2 FQNNGV. V dropped 5 bases and J dropped 7; count of bases not matched to a gene: 8. The CDR3 loop is CASSTGTGGFIEAFF. The CDR3 DNA follows: TGTGCCAGCAGCACGGGGACAGGGGGCTTCATTGAAGCTTTCTTT.

Notes on this clonotype: This may be a read error, as it is one base from a much larger clone. The rearrangement links TRBV7-3 to TRBJ2-1, with D possibly TRBD2 on 5 matching bases. From germline, CDR1 is SGHTA and CDR2 FQGTGA. CDR3 length equals 17 residues. CDR3 loop: CVTYERSDPSSYNEQFF. The CDR3 DNA reads TGTGTCACCTATGAGCGGTCCGACCCGAGCTCCTACAATGAGCAGTTCTTC. The complete variable domain, with remaining parts taken from reference TRBV7-3 and TRBJ2-1, reads GAGVSQTPSNKVTEKGKYVELRCDPISGHTALYWYRQSLGQGPEFLIYFQGTGAADDSGLPNDRFFAVRPEGSVSTLKIQRTERGDSAVYLCVTYERSDPSSYNEQFFGPGTRLTVL.

This clonotype was seen a few times. This chain uses TRBV11-3 with TRBJ2-7; D gene ambiguous. Germline V lookup: CDR1 SGHNT, CDR2 YENEEA. The CDR3 runs 16 residues. V was pared by 1 base and J by 0 bases, with 13 bases between. In DNA, the CDR3 is TGTGCCAGCAGCTTAGGCAACGGGCGACCCTCCTACGAGCAGTACTTC. Translated: CASSLGNGRPSYEQYF.

This clonotype was detected a few times. This chain joins TRBV20-1 and TRBJ2-3, with 13 nucleotides matching TRBD2. The CDR3 runs 15 residues. J was trimmed by 7 bases and V by 6 bases; bases with no gene match: 10. CDR1 DFQATT and CDR2 SNEGSKA come from the germline V gene (reference sequence). The CDR3 reads CSALQRTSGRNTQYF. The CDR3 DNA reads as TGCAGTGCCTTGCAACGGACTAGCGGGAGAAATACGCAGTATTTT.

The V gene is TRBV10-3, the J gene TRBJ2-3, with 8 bases fitting TRBD2. The CDR3 covers 17 residues. Germline V lookup: CDR1 ENHRY, CDR2 SYGVKD. Trimming at V came to 4 bases and at J to 1 base, leaving 10 bases not matched to a gene. CDR3 residues: CAISAAQREPRTDTQYF. The CDR3 bases are TGTGCCATCAGTGCCGCCCAGCGGGAGCCCCGCACAGATACGCAGTATTTT.

The rearrangement joins TRBV9 to TRBJ2-1; D is unresolved. The germline V gene encodes CDR1 SGDLS and CDR2 YYNGEE. The germline V and J ends were trimmed by 0 bases and 4 bases, with 11 bases remaining between them. There are 15 residues in the CDR3. The CDR3 sequence: CASSVEGRQYNEQFF. Written as DNA, the CDR3 is TGTGCCAGCAGCGTAGAAGGACGCCAGTACAATGAGCAGTTCTTC.

This clonotype was detected a few times. This CDR3 is CASSGQQYNSPLHF. The CDR3 DNA sequence: TGTGCCAGCTCAGGACAGCAATATAATTCACCCCTCCACTTT. The chain carries TRBV18 and TRBJ1-6, with D perhaps TRBD1 (6 bases). The germline V gene has CDR1 KGHSH and CDR2 LQKENI. The CDR3 loop spans 14 amino acids. The V and J ends lost 5 bases and 4 bases respectively, with 9 bases between them. Based on the CDR3 plus reference TRBV18 and TRBJ1-6, the full variable domain is NAGVMQNPRHLVRRRGQEARLRCSPMKGHSHVYWYRQLPEEGLKFMVYLQKENIIDESGMPKERFSAEFPKEGPSILRIQQVVRGDSAAYFCASSGQQYNSPLHFGNGTRLTVT.

This rearrangement joins TRBV13 to TRBJ2-1; TRBD2 agrees at 16 bases. CDR1 is PRHDT and CDR2 is FYEKMQ in the germline V gene (reference sequence). Trimming removed 2 bases from V and 0 bases from J; junction bases left unmatched: 10. The CDR3 contains 21 residues. This CDR3 is CASSLSPGTSGRGSSYNEQFF. CDR3 coding DNA: TGTGCCAGCAGCTTAAGTCCCGGGACTAGCGGGAGGGGGAGCTCCTACAATGAGCAGTTCTTC.

This clonotype was observed at least ten times. CDR3 in DNA: TGTGCCAGCAGCTTAAGCAACCAGCGGGTCTACGGCTACACCTTC. The encoded protein is CASSLSNQRVYGYTF. The chain has TRBV11-2 and TRBJ1-2; no definite D call. V gave up 2 bases and J gave up 8 bases, with 18 bases separating them. Germline V gene sequence: CDR1 SGHAT, CDR2 FQNNGV. The CDR3 sequence is 15 residues long.

This clonotype was counted a few times. The gene calls are TRBV10-3 and TRBJ2-1; tentatively, D is TRBD2 (6 bases). Germline V gene sequence: CDR1 ENHRY, CDR2 SYGVKD. The V gene lost 6 bases and the J gene lost 12 bases, with 15 bases spanning the gap. The CDR3 sequence is 12 residues long. The CDR3 DNA reads as TGTGCCATCAGCTCCCGGGACTCGGGGCAGTTCTTC. Its translation: CAISSRDSGQFF.

This clonotype was recorded at least ten times. V is TRBV7-8 and J is TRBJ2-3; no clear D. Trimming stripped 6 bases from V and 2 bases from J, with 6 bases between. The CDR3 contains 12 residues. CDR1 and CDR2 from the germline V gene are SGHVS and FQNEAQ. The CDR3 reads CASSPFTDTQYF. The CDR3 DNA follows: TGTGCCAGCAGTCCGTTCACAGATACGCAGTATTTT. The full variable domain, rest sourced from reference TRBV7-8 and TRBJ2-3, is GAGVSQSPRYKVAKRGQDVALRCDPISGHVSLFWYQQALGQGPEFLTYFQNEAQLDKSGLPSDRFFAERPEGSVSTLKIQRTQQEDSAVYLCASSPFTDTQYFGPGTRLTVL.

In its sample, this clonotype was seen many times. The chain recombines TRBV18 with TRBJ1-1, with 8 nucleotides matching TRBD1. This CDR3 has 15 residues. Germline loops: CDR1 KGHSH, CDR2 LQKENI. Losses at the gene ends were 3 bases for V and 1 base for J; bases not matched to a gene: 4. The DNA of the CDR3 is TGTGCCAGCTCACCTCGGACAGGGACGAACACTGAAGCTTTCTTT. Its protein product is CASSPRTGTNTEAFF.

The chain links TRBV7-9 to TRBJ2-5; weak D call: TRBD2 (5 bases). V dropped 0 bases and J dropped 5 bases, with 10 bases sitting between them. This CDR3 region has 14 residues. CDR1 SEHNR and CDR2 FQNEAQ come from the germline V gene (reference sequence). CDR3 residues: CASSLASSRETQYF. The CDR3 nucleotides are TGTGCCAGCAGCTTAGCGTCTAGCAGGGAGACCCAGTACTTC.

This clonotype showed up many times. J is TRBJ1-6 and V is TRBV12-3 or TRBV12-4; D gene unclear. CDR3 length equals 13 residues. V lost 1 base to trimming and J lost 14 bases, with 12 bases between them. CDR3 bases: TGTGCCAGCAGTTTAGTAGACCGGAGAGCCCTCCACTTT. Amino acid sequence: CASSLVDRRALHF.

The gene calls are TRBV12-3 or TRBV12-4 and TRBJ1-5, with D possibly TRBD1 on 5 matching bases. The CDR3 is 13 residues long. The V end lost 6 bases, the J end lost 6 bases, and 12 bases lay between the germline ends. CDR3 sequence: CASSSGFGQPQHF. The DNA of the CDR3 is TGTGCCAGCAGCTCAGGGTTCGGTCAGCCCCAGCATTTT.

This clonotype was observed at least ten times. This chain joins TRBV29-1 and TRBJ1-1; no firm D call. CDR1 SQVTM and CDR2 ANQGSEA come from the germline V gene. V dropped 4 bases and J dropped 0 bases, with 6 bases sitting between them. CDR3 length: 12 residues. The CDR3 DNA follows: TGCAGCGTTGGTGGAGTGAACACTGAAGCTTTCTTT. Amino acid sequence: CSVGGVNTEAFF.